Below are 3 T cell receptor beta chains sequenced from a single sample in a study of regulatory T cells in long-lasting Graves disease. Specified time point: persistent/refractory GD, antithyroid drugs over 5 years with positive TRAb. After RNA was extracted from PBMCs, the TCR library was made from it. Building the TCR beta libraries relied on iRepertoire HTBI primers, and CDR3 regions underwent Arm-PCR. MiXCR, run by TCRdb on the multiplex PCR reads, gives a single entry per CDR3 protein. The repertoire holds 300,000 to 500,000 distinct CDR3 sequences, 20% to 25% seen once, with around 20% in the top ten. Sequenced material: peripheral blood mononuclear cells (PBMCs), taken when the disease was refractory, from a patient treated with antithyroid drugs. The receptors were sampled from a female donor with Graves disease.

Only one count was recorded for this clonotype. A much larger clone lies one base from this, so it may be a read error. The V call is TRBV3-1, the J call TRBJ1-2, with D uncertain. Germline assignment: CDR1 LGHDT and CDR2 YNNKEL (reference sequence). This CDR3 has 15 residues. The CDR3 sequence: CTSSQDLEGDYGYTF. CDR3 nucleotide sequence: TGTACCAGCAGCCAAGATCTAGAGGGTGACTATGGCTACACCTTC.

This clonotype has ten or more counts. The chain couples TRBV12-3 or TRBV12-4 to TRBJ2-7, with D unclear. Trimming cost V 6 bases and J 0 bases, with 9 bases left between them. The CDR3 extends over 13 amino acids. The CDR3 region is CASRDGGSYEQYF. CDR3 coding DNA: TGTGCCAGCAGAGACGGTGGCTCCTACGAGCAGTACTTC.

The rearrangement joins TRBV19 to TRBJ2-7, with D maybe TRBD1 (5 bases). The CDR3 contains 14 residues. CDR1 LNHDA and CDR2 SQIVND come from the germline V gene (reference sequence). Trimming shortened V by 2 bases and J by 0 bases, and 8 bases separated the two germline ends. The CDR3, as DNA: TGTGCCAGTAGTATAAACAGGCTCTCCTACGAGCAGTACTTC. Protein: CASSINRLSYEQYF. The full variable domain, its missing parts supplied by reference TRBV19 and TRBJ2-7, is DGGITQSPKYLFRKEGQNVTLSCEQNLNHDAMYWYRQDPGQGLRLIYYSQIVNDFQKGDIAEGYSVSREKKESFPLTVTSAQKNPTAFYLCASSINRLSYEQYFGPGTRLTVT.